The T cell receptor beta chain described here comes from a study of T-cell reconstitution after alpha-beta-depleted transplantation in children. CDR1 and CDR2 (germline): SGDLS, YYNGEE. The CDR3 is made up of 15 amino acids. The J segment lost 6 bases and the V segment lost 0 bases, leaving 3 bases of the junction unmatched. Study-level points and caveats: T-cell counts and diversity at one year following transplant were attributed mainly to newly produced T cells. Reportedly, only several hundred clones from non-depleted graft cells drove alpha-beta T-cell counts at about two months. Some patients owed their high day-60 TCRbeta diversity to surviving recipient T cells and thymic progenitors.

This clonotype was counted ten times or more. Its cognate antigen is unknown. Unique molecular identifiers featured in how the TCRbeta library was prepared. TCRdb re-derived calls from the PCR reads in MiXCR, one entry per CDR3 protein. Of roughly 100,000 distinct CDR3 sequences listed, approximately 6% are singletons. The sample here was PBMCs, mostly from graft donor cells, taken 60 days after TCRalphabeta/CD19-depleted stem cell transplant. The sequence came from a female patient between 2 and 10 years old who had a stem cell transplant for Fanconi anemia, so the T cells may come from the graft donor. The V gene is TRBV9, the J gene TRBJ2-1; 10 nucleotides agree with TRBD2. This CDR3 is CASSVVSGGANEQFF. CDR3 nucleotides: TGTGCCAGCAGCGTAGTCAGCGGGGGGGCCAATGAGCAGTTCTTC.